This TCR beta chain was recovered during a study of T cell changes during pregnancy in multiple sclerosis. CDR1 is SQVTM, CDR2 ANQGSEA, per germline. The CDR3 extends over 13 amino acids. J gave up 10 bases and V 7 bases, and 11 bases lay outside the gene matches. The assay was immunoSEQ multiplex PCR, and TCRdb's table has in-frame clones only and misses some. The repertoire holds 40,000 to 45,000 clones, with about nine tenths as singletons. Sequencing was performed on CD4+ T cells from peripheral blood mononuclear cells, taken in the first trimester of pregnancy. The TCR was taken from a female donor with multiple sclerosis, enrolled in a pregnancy study. The V and J genes are TRBV29-1 and TRBJ2-1; 9 bases agree with TRBD1. This CDR3 reads CSGQRGQGLEQFF. DNA for the CDR3: TGCAGCGGGCAGAGGGGACAGGGTTTGGAGCAGTTCTTC.